This TCR beta chain was captured by sequencing in a study of blood T cell repertoires in COVID-19 (dated by TCRdb to the early 2020s). For the study in its entirety: The collaborator samples originated in the United States, Italy and Spain and spanned the acute and convalescent phases of COVID-19. The prospective study material was composed of cDNA or gDNA derived from T cells, B-cell-depleted T cells, or PBMCs. Deeply sampled blood TCRbeta repertoires from subjects exposed to, actively infected with, or recovered from COVID-19 were included in the dataset. The repertoires were made available in a free public database intended to serve as a resource for research on the immune response to SARS-CoV-2. Samples were obtained from the ongoing ImmuneRACE study (first 160 participants) and from 1,000 to 1,500 subjects provided by 6 global collaborators. Nearly every sample came with metadata listing a de-identified subject ID, COVID-19 status, age in years and sex. HLA class I and class II types, where available, came from metadata supplied by the sample provider rather than from assay-based typing.

Collaborating institutions collected whole blood in K2EDTA tubes following their own protocols. For TCRbeta analysis, collaborators shipped samples in one of three forms: frozen whole blood, isolated PBMCs, or DNA extracted from either of those sample types. A remark on this clone: No cognate antigen has been identified for it. Per-base qualities were not stored, and no clone one base away is much larger.

CDR1 and CDR2 (SQVTM, ANQGSEA) derive from the germline V gene. At the junction V is shortened by 3 bases and J by 2 bases, with 16 bases in between. Counted from cysteine to phenylalanine, this CDR3 has 15 amino acids. Just the 45-base CDR3 DNA is kept, in frame starting at base 1. Broader findings and caveats from the paper: How much clinical and demographic metadata was included differed by source and by participant, and the metadata was provided uncurated.

TCRbeta CDR3 regions were amplified from genomic DNA by means of the immunoSEQ Assay, a bias-controlled multiplex PCR. Regarding the original processing steps: Within the assay, amplification of reference gene primers was used to estimate how many nucleated cells each sample contained. To quantify the absolute abundance of each unique TCRbeta CDR3 rearrangement, sequence reads were collapsed and filtered. Productive Simpson clonality was computed per sample as the square root of Simpson's diversity index over productive rearrangements. Here the immuneACCESS table is served through TCRdb, limited to in-frame sequences with V and J called. Missing clones are a known gap in these copies; in checked studies unresolved V genes cover under half, and the rest lacks a known reason. Clone size and V and J calls were adopted from that table, with D and trimming inferred from the DNA. This sample comprises roughly 260,000 clones, approximately 80% of them detected only once. In total, the top ten clones hold approximately 4.5% of the sample.

The receptor was derived from a woman in her 70s with acute or convalescent COVID-19. The chain employs TRBV29-1 and TRBJ2-5; 6 matching bases give a weak D call of TRBD1. The sequencing sample was made of peripheral blood. The nucleotide sequence is given as TGCAGCGTTGATACCCGGGACAAAATACAAGAGACCCAGTACTTC. Its protein reads: CSVDTRDKIQETQYF. Supplemented by the reference TRBV29-1 and TRBJ2-5 proteins around the CDR3, the complete variable domain is SAVISQKPSRDICQRGTSLTIQCQVDSQVTMMFWYRQQPGQSLTLIATANQGSEATYESGFVIDKFPISRPNLTFSTLTVSNMSPEDSSIYLCSVDTRDKIQETQYFGPGTRLLVL.